The entry below gives a single T cell receptor beta chain sequence along with its context. This sample stems from a study of metastatic and nonmetastatic thyroid tumors. In the authors' methods: To classify distant metastasis in papillary thyroid cancer, a model was built from CDR3 differences across clinicopathological groups. TCRdb re-called the PCR reads via MiXCR. These V and J calls are TCRdb output, not the study's own analysis. The sample carries 15,000 or so clones, roughly 13% recorded once. All patients were treatment-naive before thyroid surgery. The origin of this receptor is a female donor with papillary thyroid cancer or a benign thyroid nodule (not recorded which). Some clones in this sample may be carry-over from other donors' samples. The source material was blood.

The CDR3 loop is CASRQVIREEDYGYTF. In DNA form, the CDR3 reads TGTGCCAGCAGACAGGTCATAAGGGAGGAAGACTATGGCTACACCTTC. The chain recombines TRBV6-2 or TRBV6-3 with TRBJ1-2, with D maybe TRBD1 (5 bases). This CDR3 has 16 residues. The V and J ends lost 6 bases and 3 bases respectively, with 20 bases between them. The germline V gene encodes CDR1 MNHEY and CDR2 SVGEGT.